This TCR beta chain is from a study of response to subunit inactivated influenza vaccine (dated by TCRdb to 2016 to 2018). Looking at the study overall: To follow how T cells responded to a trivalent subunit inactivated influenza vaccine, the researchers relied on deep quantitative profiling of the T cell receptor repertoire.

Libraries were prepared through RT-PCR. Data came from an Illumina HiSeq 2500. TCRdb applied fastp at Q25 and MiXCR to the public reads, then kept only in-frame beta chains. Each entry is one CDR3 protein sequence, shown with its most common DNA and genes. Here the sample has about 520,000 distinct CDR3 sequences; 7.2% occur a single time. The ten most abundant clones make up about an eighth of the sample. Overall study results and their limits: According to the authors, only a limited number of new T cells may be recruited by each seasonal influenza vaccination.

Note on this clonotype: The antigen it binds to is not known. Per-base quality was not reported, and no clone a single base away is much larger than it.

The receptor was isolated from a man aged 50 to 69 who received an inactivated influenza vaccine. Donor details come from another sample of the same person, matched by shared clones. Sequencing was performed on PBMCs from blood, taken about 24 months after vaccination.

The CDR3 here reads CASSLGTGGVDEQYF. In nucleotide form, the sequence is TGTGCCAGCAGCTTAGGGACAGGGGGTGTCGACGAGCAGTACTTC. The chain was built from TRBV7-6 and TRBJ2-7; TRBD1 lines up with 10 middle nucleotides. The CDR3 goes from the cysteine to the phenylalanine over 15 residues. Only the CDR3 region is kept as DNA, spanning 45 bases read in frame from base 1. From a lookup of the germline V gene, CDR1 and CDR2 are SGHVS and FNYEAQ. Clipping removes 1 base from V and 5 bases from J, with 5 as the unmatched junction base count. With the rest looked up from the reference TRBV7-6 and TRBJ2-7 genes rather than sequenced, the full variable domain is GAGVSQSPRYKVTKRGQDVALRCDPISGHVSLYWYRQALGQGPEFLTYFNYEAQQDKSGLPNDRFSAERPEGSISTLTIQRTEQRDSAMYRCASSLGTGGVDEQYFGPGTRLTVT.